These 25 T cell receptor beta chains share one sample of origin, sequenced in a study of lung T cells in sarcoidosis with Löfgren's syndrome. TCRdb re-called the reads through MiXCR, storing one row per CDR3 protein. The sample holds 9,300 or so distinct CDR3 sequences, 15% to 20% seen once. Sequencing was carried out using CD4+ T cells from bronchoalveolar lavage. These receptors came from a human donor with sarcoidosis (Löfgren's syndrome or another form), or a control subject (not recorded which).

This clonotype was counted at least ten times. J is TRBJ2-2 and V is TRBV6-1; 10 nucleotides agree with TRBD2. V lost 5 bases, J lost 0 bases, and 9 bases stayed unmatched. The CDR3 extends over 18 amino acids. CDR1 and CDR2 from the germline V gene are MNHNS and SASEGT. CDR3 region: CASSNSIGTSANTGELFF. In DNA form, the CDR3 reads TGTGCCAGCAGTAATTCAATCGGGACTAGCGCGAACACCGGGGAGCTGTTTTTT.

This clonotype was counted a few times. This chain links TRBV5-6 with TRBJ2-7; maybe TRBD2 (5 bases). The CDR3 consists of 15 residues. The V gene lost 1 base and the J gene lost 1 base, with 12 bases spanning the gap. Germline V gives CDR1 SGHDT, CDR2 YYEEEE. In DNA form, the CDR3 reads TGTGCCAGCAGCTTGAAAGGACTGTCGTCCTACGAGCAGTACTTC. Translation gives CASSLKGLSSYEQYF.

Remarks on this clonotype: A much larger clone sits a single nucleotide away, making a read error possible. The chain employs TRBV7-2 and TRBJ2-6, with D perhaps TRBD1 (6 bases). This CDR3 contains 17 residues. Per germline, CDR1 SGHTA and CDR2 FQGNSA. CDR3 amino acids: CASSPGTPSSGANALTF. The CDR3 DNA reads as TGTGCCAGCAGCCCAGGGACACCTAGCTCTGGGGCCAACGCCCTGACTTTC. Using reference TRBV7-2 and TRBJ2-6 for the parts outside the CDR3, the full variable domain is GAGVSQSPSNKVTEKGKDVELRCDPISGHTALYWYRQSLGQGLEFLIYFQGNSAPDKSGLPSDRFSAERTGGSVSTLTIQRTQQEDSAVYLCASSPGTPSSGANALTFGAGSRLTVL.

This clonotype was seen at least ten times. The gene calls are TRBV19 and TRBJ2-5; possible D gene TRBD1, 7 bases. With 5 bases removed from V and 5 bases from J, the gap between germline ends came to 18 bases. Germline V gene data show CDR1 as LNHDA and CDR2 as SQIVND (reference sequence). The CDR3 has 15 amino acids. This CDR3 reads CASSLLDRSGETQYF. The DNA for the CDR3 is TGTGCCAGTAGTCTCCTGGACAGGAGCGGGGAGACCCAGTACTTC.

Remarks on this clonotype: A much larger clone differs by one base, so this may be a read error. The chain employs TRBV7-8 and TRBJ1-2; TRBD1 matches at 9 bases. The CDR3 is 14 amino acids. CDR1 SGHVS and CDR2 FQNEAQ come from the germline V gene. CDR3 sequence: CASSLGQGNYGYAF. CDR3 sequence (DNA): TGTGCCAGCAGCCTGGGACAGGGAAACTATGGCTACGCCTTC.

This clonotype was recorded at least ten times. The rearrangement joins TRBV27 to TRBJ1-5; 8 bases line up with TRBD1. The CDR3 consists of 13 residues. Germline V gene lookup returns CDR1 MNHEY and CDR2 SMNVEV (reference sequence). The V segment lost 4 bases and the J segment 10 bases; nucleotides outside the gene matches: 6. As DNA, the CDR3 is TGTGCCAGCAGTTGGGACAGGAAATTCCCCCAGCATTTT. It yields the protein CASSWDRKFPQHF.

This clonotype appeared many times. The genes are TRBV28 and TRBJ2-7, with TRBD1 matching 7 bases. This CDR3 spans 15 amino acids. Trimming cost V 5 bases and J 9 bases; bases outside gene matches: 16. Germline-derived CDR1 and CDR2 are MDHEN and SYDVKM. The CDR3 sequence is CASSPHEGALLGQYF. The CDR3 DNA is TGTGCCAGCAGTCCCCATGAGGGGGCTCTCCTGGGGCAGTACTTC.

In its sample, this clonotype was seen many times. The chain links TRBV29-1 to TRBJ1-2; 7 positions match TRBD1. Trimming took 8 bases from V and 0 from J; bases not matched to a gene: 6. CDR1 is SQVTM and CDR2 is ANQGSEA in the germline V gene. This CDR3 region has 13 residues. Written as DNA, the CDR3 is TGCAGCACAGAGACAGGGACTAACTATGGCTACACCTTC. This sequence encodes CSTETGTNYGYTF.

A remark on this clonotype: This may be a read error: a much more frequent sequence differs by one nucleotide. The gene calls are TRBV6-5 and TRBJ1-1; D call uncertain. The CDR3 is made up of 14 amino acids. Germline CDR1 MNHEY, CDR2 SVGAGI. Trimming took 2 bases from V and 4 from J, leaving 11 bases between them. The CDR3 DNA reads as TGTGCCAGCAGTTACGAGGGCGTCGGCACTGAAGCTTTCTTT. Protein sequence: CASSYEGVGTEAFF.

In its sample, this clonotype was seen many times. The chain links TRBV29-1 to TRBJ2-1; 15 bases align to TRBD2. The V gene end was trimmed by 6 bases and the J gene end by 6 bases; junction bases not matched to a gene: 6. The CDR3 has 15 amino acids. From germline, CDR1 is SQVTM and CDR2 ANQGSEA. DNA for the CDR3: TGCAGCGTACCCGGACTAGCGGGGGGGGGCAATGAGCAGTTCTTC. This translates into CSVPGLAGGGNEQFF.

In its sample, this clonotype was seen a few times. The chain couples TRBV5-1 to TRBJ2-1, with a possible D match to TRBD2 (6 bases). Germline-derived CDR1 and CDR2 are SGHRS and YFSETQ. This CDR3 is built from 15 residues. Deletions cut 0 bases from V and 0 bases from J, with 7 bases between. The CDR3 is CASSLGGDSYNEQFF. CDR3 in DNA: TGCGCCAGCAGCTTGGGGGGGGACTCCTACAATGAGCAGTTCTTC.

This clonotype has a count of ten or more. This chain connects TRBV12-3 or TRBV12-4 to TRBJ2-7, with D possibly matching TRBD1 (5 bases). The CDR3 is made up of 15 amino acids. V shed 9 bases and J shed 2 bases, with 20 bases lying between them. The chain's CDR3 is CARQPKQAGTYEQYF. The CDR3 DNA sequence: TGTGCCAGACAACCGAAACAGGCAGGTACCTACGAGCAGTACTTC.

This clonotype was seen at least ten times. The chain is built from TRBV29-1 and TRBJ2-3; D is possibly TRBD1 (6 bases). CDR3 length equals 13 residues. In germline, CDR1 is SQVTM, CDR2 ANQGSEA. Trimming stripped 6 bases from V and 1 base from J, with 11 bases between. This chain's CDR3 is CSVHREGTDTQYF. DNA for the CDR3: TGCAGCGTACACAGGGAAGGCACAGATACGCAGTATTTT.

Sample share makes this clonotype medium-sized. The chain is built from TRBV12-3 or TRBV12-4 and TRBJ1-3; D is unresolved. This CDR3 is built from 14 residues. V lost 6 bases to trimming and J lost 0 bases, with 9 bases between them. The chain's CDR3 is CASSKGNSGNTIYF. For the CDR3, the DNA is TGTGCCAGCAGCAAAGGGAACTCTGGAAACACCATATATTTT.

This clonotype showed up many times. V gene TRBV19 combines with J gene TRBJ1-2; TRBD1 aligns across 7 bases. Germline lookup yields CDR1 LNHDA and CDR2 SQIVND (reference sequence). The CDR3 totals 14 residues. V was pared by 7 bases and J by 4 bases, with 9 bases of the junction left unmatched. CDR3 residues: CASNPDRDGYGYTF. The CDR3 DNA is TGTGCCAGTAACCCTGACAGGGATGGCTATGGCTACACCTTC.

This clonotype came up many times. The chain recombines TRBV18 with TRBJ2-1; D perhaps matches TRBD2 (6 bases). Trimming shortened V by 1 base and J by 10 bases, and 20 bases separated the two germline ends. The CDR3 spans 16 residues. Per the germline V gene, CDR1 is KGHSH and CDR2 is LQKENI. The CDR3 spells CASSPRRDSKGREQFF. CDR3 nucleotide sequence: TGTGCCAGCTCACCACGCCGGGACTCAAAGGGTAGGGAGCAGTTCTTC.

The sample holds many counts of this clonotype. The chain combines TRBV5-6 with TRBJ2-3; the match to TRBD2 covers 10 bases. Germline V CDR1 and CDR2: SGHDT, YYEEEE. V shed 4 bases and J 8 bases; nucleotides not matched to a gene: 10. The CDR3 contains 15 residues. CDR3 nucleotides: TGTGCCAGCAGCCGAGCTAGCGGGGGTCGGGGTACGCAGTATTTT. Translating it yields CASSRASGGRGTQYF.

At least ten counts were recorded for this clonotype. The chain is built from TRBV7-9 and TRBJ2-7; 8 nucleotides agree with TRBD2. Germline V gene sequence: CDR1 SEHNR, CDR2 FQNEAQ (reference sequence). There are 17 residues in the CDR3. V was clipped by 5 bases and J by 3 bases; unmatched bases: 15. The CDR3 DNA is TGTGCCAGCAGCCGGGGGGGAAGTTCGCTCGCTGACTACGAGCAGTACTTC. It yields the protein CASSRGGSSLADYEQYF.

The chain recombines TRBV19 with TRBJ2-7; TRBD1 aligns across 7 bases. The CDR3 has 15 amino acids. The V gene end was trimmed by 5 bases and the J gene end by 0 bases; junction bases not matched to a gene: 7. Germline V CDR1 and CDR2: LNHDA, SQIVND (reference sequence). This CDR3 reads CASSLVGDSSYEQYF. The CDR3 coding sequence is TGTGCCAGTAGTCTGGTAGGGGACAGCTCCTACGAGCAGTACTTC.

A word on this clonotype: One base away lies a much larger clone, so this may be a sequencing read error. The chain is built from TRBV3-1 and TRBJ1-1; D gene unclear. This CDR3 is 14 amino acids long. Germline V lookup: CDR1 LGHDT, CDR2 YNNKEL (reference sequence). The CDR3 sequence: CAGSQDRVRDEAFF. The DNA for the CDR3 is TGTGCCGGCAGCCAAGATCGGGTGAGGGATGAAGCTTTCTTT.

There are many counts of this clonotype. The CDR3 reads CASSLSQTEVYEQFF. In nucleotides, the CDR3 is TGTGCCAGCAGTTTATCGCAGACAGAAGTATATGAGCAGTTCTTC. The chain uses TRBV27 and TRBJ2-1; D is perhaps TRBD1 (5 bases). This CDR3 spans 15 amino acids. Germline loops: CDR1 MNHEY, CDR2 SMNVEV (reference sequence). Trimming removed 0 bases from V and 8 bases from J, with 14 bases in between.

This clonotype was picked up many times. The J gene is TRBJ2-3, the V gene TRBV4-2; D is uncertain. Looked up from germline, CDR1 is LGHNA and CDR2 is YNFKEQ. V was shortened by 2 bases and J by 0 bases, with 9 bases between the two germline ends. This CDR3 contains 15 residues. In nucleotides, the CDR3 is TGTGCCAGCAGCCAAACCCCCCTTAGCACAGATACGCAGTATTTT. Residues: CASSQTPLSTDTQYF.

This clonotype qualifies as medium-sized. The CDR3 sequence is CASSINSGRWTDTQYF. DNA of the CDR3: TGTGCCAGCAGTATAAATAGCGGGAGGTGGACAGATACGCAGTATTTT. The chain joins TRBV27 to TRBJ2-3, with 10 nucleotides matching TRBD2. Germline loops: CDR1 MNHEY, CDR2 SMNVEV (reference sequence). The CDR3 has 16 residues. The V segment lost 5 bases and the J segment 3 bases; nucleotides outside the gene matches: 8.

The sample holds many counts of this clonotype. The chain carries TRBV11-2 and TRBJ2-5, with D maybe TRBD1 (6 bases). Germline V gives CDR1 SGHAT, CDR2 FQNNGV. The CDR3 runs 13 residues. V shed 2 bases and J shed 5 bases, with 9 bases lying between them. The CDR3 sequence: CASSLFDRETQYF. CDR3 in DNA: TGTGCCAGCAGCTTATTTGACAGGGAGACCCAGTACTTC.

The chain links TRBV19 to TRBJ2-2, with D maybe TRBD1 (7 bases). The germline gives CDR1 LNHDA, CDR2 SQIVND (reference sequence). V was pared by 6 bases and J by 5 bases, with 19 bases between. CDR3 size: 16 residues. CDR3 sequence reads: CASRGPRGVRTGELFF. CDR3 coding DNA: TGTGCCAGTAGAGGGCCCAGGGGGGTACGAACCGGGGAGCTGTTTTTT.